This T cell receptor beta chain was obtained from a study of T cells in localized non-small cell lung cancer (dated by TCRdb to about 2020). Study-level background: Comparing tumors with uninvolved tumor-adjacent lungs, the study looked at the T cell repertoires of hundreds of patients with early-stage NSCLC. Of the NSCLC patients, around 130 were male and approximately 110 were female, and the mean age was approximately 69 years. The cohort consisted of approximately 240 treatment-naive NSCLC patients whose localized lung tumors had been resected. Results and caveats for the whole study, not just this receptor: Because of the exploratory design, TCR variables were selected using unadjusted p-values without false-discovery rate correction. Of the top 100 tumor clones, a median of roughly 53 were detected in paired uninvolved adjacent lung; under 30 were also among that lung's top 100. Higher T cell density in blood was associated with longer overall survival, whereas higher clonality in adjacent lung was associated with shorter survival. Uninvolved tumor-adjacent lung showed the highest T cell clonality, higher than tumor, which suggests more focused antigenic responses in the uninvolved tumor-adjacent lung. Multi-region tumor sequencing was not performed, so intratumor heterogeneity could not be excluded.

At diagnosis, tumor, uninvolved tumor-adjacent lung and peripheral blood were collected and then preserved as a mix of FFPE and fresh-frozen material. For TCR repertoire profiling, blood samples were analyzed in the form of peripheral blood mononuclear cells. Including the terminal cysteine and phenylalanine, the CDR3 comprises 11 residues. The retained sequence is limited to the CDR3, 33 bases, with the frame set at the first base. V sheds 2 bases and J sheds 6 bases, leaving 1 base between their ends. CDR1 is given as MNHEY and CDR2 as SVGAGI, both from the germline V gene. The immunoSEQ Assay was used to sequence TCR beta CDR3 regions from DNA. Processing in the source paper ran as follows. To compute T cell density, TCR beta template counts were normalized to usable DNA, which was estimated by amplifying housekeeping genes. The preseqR package was used to estimate richness by extrapolating to 400,000 templates for PBMC samples and to 120,000 templates for tissue samples. Clonality was taken to be one minus Pielou's evenness. Tissue-enriched TCRs were identified through differential abundance testing performed on productive amino-acid clonotypes, with a minimum total count of 5 and an alpha of 0.1. Repertoire overlap between compartments was quantified with the Jaccard Index and Morisita Overlap Index. GLIPH grouped TCR beta CDR3s together with public tetramer-defined viral CDR3s, and a viral motif had to include at least three viral sequences and also show V-gene enrichment. Imported from immuneACCESS, the table was reduced by TCRdb to in-frame sequences with V and J called. These copies leave out some clones; in studies compared against another copy, an unresolved V gene accounts for under half, and the cause of the remainder is not known. The V and J calls and clone size were taken over from that table, and D and trimming were inferred from the DNA. The sample table records some 30,000 clones; 78% of these occur just once. Around 34% of the sample is held by the ten biggest clonotypes.

Concerning this clone itself: What antigen it recognizes has not been identified. No base qualities exist here, and no much larger clone lies one base off it.

This specimen consisted of peripheral blood, obtained before any cancer treatment. The chain joins TRBV6-5 to TRBJ1-4, with the identity of the D gene unclear. The sequence was obtained from a male donor aged 60 or over with stage II squamous cell lung carcinoma. The nucleotides are TGTGCCAGCAGTTACGATGAAAAACTGTTTTTT. This is translated as CASSYDEKLFF.